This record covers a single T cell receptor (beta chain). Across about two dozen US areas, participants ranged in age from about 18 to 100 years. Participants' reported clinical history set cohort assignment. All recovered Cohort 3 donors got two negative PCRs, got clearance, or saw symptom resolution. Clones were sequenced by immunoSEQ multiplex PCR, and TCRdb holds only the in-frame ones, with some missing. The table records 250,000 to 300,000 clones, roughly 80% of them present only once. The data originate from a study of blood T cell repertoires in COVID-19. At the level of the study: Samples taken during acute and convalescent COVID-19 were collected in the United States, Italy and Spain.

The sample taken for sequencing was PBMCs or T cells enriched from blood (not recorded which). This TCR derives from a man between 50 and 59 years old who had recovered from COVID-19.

CDR3 nucleotides: TGCGCCAGCAGCTTGTGGCCGTGGCTAGCGGGAGTAGAAGAGACCCAGTACTTC. Residues: CASSLWPWLAGVEETQYF. The chain carries TRBV5-1 and TRBJ2-5; 10 nucleotides agree with TRBD2. This CDR3 has 18 residues. The junction had 12 bases not matched to a gene; V was cut back by 1 base and J by 3 bases. Germline values: CDR1 SGHRS, CDR2 YFSETQ.